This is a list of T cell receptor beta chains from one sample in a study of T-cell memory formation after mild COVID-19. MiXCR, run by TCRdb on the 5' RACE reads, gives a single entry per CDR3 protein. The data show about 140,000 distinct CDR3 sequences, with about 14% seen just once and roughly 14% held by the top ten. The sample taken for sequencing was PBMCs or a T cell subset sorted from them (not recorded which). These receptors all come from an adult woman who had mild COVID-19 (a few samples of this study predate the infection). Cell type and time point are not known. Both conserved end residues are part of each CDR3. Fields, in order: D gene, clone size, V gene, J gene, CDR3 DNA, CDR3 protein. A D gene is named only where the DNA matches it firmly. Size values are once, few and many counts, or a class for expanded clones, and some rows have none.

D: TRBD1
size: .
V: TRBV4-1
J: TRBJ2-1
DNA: TGCGCCAGCAGCCAAGGAGGGACAGGGGGCGGAGATGAGCAGTTCTTC
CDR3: CASSQGGTGGGDEQFF

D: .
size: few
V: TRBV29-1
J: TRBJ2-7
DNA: TGCAGCGTTGAAGATCGAGCGATCAGCTCCTACGAGCAGTACTTC
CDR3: CSVEDRAISSYEQYF

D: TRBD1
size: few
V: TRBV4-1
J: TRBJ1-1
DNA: TGCGCCAGCAGCCCCACGAGGGGGCTAATGAACACTGAAGCTTTCTTT
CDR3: CASSPTRGLMNTEAFF

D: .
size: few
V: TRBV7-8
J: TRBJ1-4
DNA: TGTGCCAGCAGCTCAACGCCGGGACTTACACAACTACCGAGGTTTGCCCAGAATGAAAAACTGTTTTTT
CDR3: CASSSTPGLTQLPRFAQNEKLFF

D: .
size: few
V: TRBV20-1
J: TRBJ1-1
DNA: TGCAGTGCTAAACCAGGCACTGAAGCTTTCTTT
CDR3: CSAKPGTEAFF

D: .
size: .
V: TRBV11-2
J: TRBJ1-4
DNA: TGTGCCAGCAGCTTAACAACAGGGTTCCAAGAAAAACTGTTTTTT
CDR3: CASSLTTGFQEKLFF

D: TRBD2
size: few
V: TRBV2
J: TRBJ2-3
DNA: TGTGCCAGCAGACTTCAACCGGGACTAGCGGGAGGGGCCATAGATACGCAGTATTTT
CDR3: CASRLQPGLAGGAIDTQYF

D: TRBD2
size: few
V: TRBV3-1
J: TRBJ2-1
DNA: TGTGCCAGCAGCCAAGATTGGGGACTAGCGGGAGGTTACAATGAGCAGTTCTTC
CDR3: CASSQDWGLAGGYNEQFF

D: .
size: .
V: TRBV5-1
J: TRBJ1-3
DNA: TGCGCCAGCAGCCCATCAGACAGGAGCTCTGGAAACACCATATATTTT
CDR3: CASSPSDRSSGNTIYF

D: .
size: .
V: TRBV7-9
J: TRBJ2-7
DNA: TGTGCCAGCAGCTTAGTAGACGGGACAAGGTCCTACGAGCAGTACTTC
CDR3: CASSLVDGTRSYEQYF

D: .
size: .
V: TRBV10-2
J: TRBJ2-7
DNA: TGCGCCAGCAGGAATAGTTGGTTCGAGCAGTACTTC
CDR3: CASRNSWFEQYF

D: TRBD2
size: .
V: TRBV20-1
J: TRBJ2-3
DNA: TGCAGTGCTAAGGGGACTAGCTTATCCACAGATACGCAGTATTTT
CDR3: CSAKGTSLSTDTQYF

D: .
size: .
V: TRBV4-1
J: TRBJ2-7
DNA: TGCGCCAGCAGCCAAGGGACCTTGCGCTACGAGCAGTACTTC
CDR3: CASSQGTLRYEQYF

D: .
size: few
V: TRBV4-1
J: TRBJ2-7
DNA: TGCGCCAGCAGCCATTTACAGGGCTACGAGCAGTACTTC
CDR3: CASSHLQGYEQYF

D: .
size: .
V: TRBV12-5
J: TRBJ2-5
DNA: TGTGCTAGTGGTTTTGGAAGGGAGACCCAGTACTTC
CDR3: CASGFGRETQYF

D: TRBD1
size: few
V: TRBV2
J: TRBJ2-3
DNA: TGTGCCAGCAGTGAGACAGGGGATACGCAGTATTTT
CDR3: CASSETGDTQYF

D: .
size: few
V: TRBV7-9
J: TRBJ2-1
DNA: TGTGCCAGCAGCTTAGCTACTGCCTACAATGAGCAGTTCTTC
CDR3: CASSLATAYNEQFF

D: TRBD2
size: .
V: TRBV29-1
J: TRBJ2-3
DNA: TGCAGCGTTGAAGGAAGGCTAGCGGGAGGGCCTCATAGCACAGATACGCAGTATTTT
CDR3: CSVEGRLAGGPHSTDTQYF

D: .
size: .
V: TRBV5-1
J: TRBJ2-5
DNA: TGCGCCAGCAAGGGGGGAGGATTCCAAGAGACCCAGTACTTC
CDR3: CASKGGGFQETQYF

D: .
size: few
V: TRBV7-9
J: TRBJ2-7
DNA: TGTGCCAGCAGACTGGACAGCTACGAGCAGTACTTC
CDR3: CASRLDSYEQYF

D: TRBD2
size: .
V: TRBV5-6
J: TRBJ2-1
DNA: TGTGCCAGCAGCTTGATACGGGGGGATGAGCAGTTCTTC
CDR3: CASSLIRGDEQFF

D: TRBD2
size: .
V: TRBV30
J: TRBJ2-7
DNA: TGTGCCTGGAGTACTAGCGGGAGATCCTATTCCTCCTACGAGCAGTACTTC
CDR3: CAWSTSGRSYSSYEQYF

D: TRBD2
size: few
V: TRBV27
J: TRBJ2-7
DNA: TGTGCCAGCAGTGGACGGGGGGTACTCTACGAGCAGTACTTC
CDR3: CASSGRGVLYEQYF

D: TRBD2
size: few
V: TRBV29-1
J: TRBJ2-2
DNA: TGCAGCGTGGGGACTAGCGGGCTCACCGGGGAGCTGTTTTTT
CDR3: CSVGTSGLTGELFF

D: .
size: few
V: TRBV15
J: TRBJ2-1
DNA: TGTGCCACTACCGAATCGCGGGGAAACAATGAGCAGTTCTTC
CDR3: CATTESRGNNEQFF

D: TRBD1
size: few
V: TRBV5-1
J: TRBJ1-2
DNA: TGCGCCAGCAGCTTGCAATTACAGGGGAACTATGGCTACACCTTC
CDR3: CASSLQLQGNYGYTF

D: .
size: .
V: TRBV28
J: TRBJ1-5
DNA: TGTGCCAGCACCAGTTTTTTCCCGACAGGTCCGAAGCCCCAGCATTTT
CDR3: CASTSFFPTGPKPQHF

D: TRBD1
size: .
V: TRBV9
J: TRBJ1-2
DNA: TGTGCCAGCAGCGTAAGTGGACAGGGATGGGACTATGGCTACACCTTC
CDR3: CASSVSGQGWDYGYTF

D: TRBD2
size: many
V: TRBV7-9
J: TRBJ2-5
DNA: TGTGCCAGCAGTCCCGGACTAGCGGGGGGGCTGGAGACCCAGTACTTC
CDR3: CASSPGLAGGLETQYF

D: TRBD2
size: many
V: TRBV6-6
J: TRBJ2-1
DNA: TGTGCCAGCAGCCGACTAGCGGGAACCGACAATGAGCAGTTCTTC
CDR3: CASSRLAGTDNEQFF

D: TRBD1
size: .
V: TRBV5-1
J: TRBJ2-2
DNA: TGCGCCAGCAGCTCCACGGGACAGGGGAACCCCGGGGAGCTGTTTTTT
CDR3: CASSSTGQGNPGELFF

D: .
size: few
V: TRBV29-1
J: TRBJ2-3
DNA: TGCAGCGTTCAGACAGGCCTTCTGGGCACAGATACGCAGTATTTT
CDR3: CSVQTGLLGTDTQYF

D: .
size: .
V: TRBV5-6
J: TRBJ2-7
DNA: TGTGCCAGCAGCCTAGGTTTGTTCCACGAGCAGTACTTC
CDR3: CASSLGLFHEQYF

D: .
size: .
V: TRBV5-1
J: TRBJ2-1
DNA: TGCGCCAGCAGCTTGGCCGGACTACGAAGAAATGAGCAGTTCTTC
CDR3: CASSLAGLRRNEQFF

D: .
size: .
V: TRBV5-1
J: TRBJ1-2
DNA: TGCGCCAGCAGCTTGGAACAGGGAAGTGGCTACACCTTC
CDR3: CASSLEQGSGYTF

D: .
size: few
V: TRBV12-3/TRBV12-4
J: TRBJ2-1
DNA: TGTGCCAGCAGTTTCGTACACAATGAGCAGTTCTTC
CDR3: CASSFVHNEQFF

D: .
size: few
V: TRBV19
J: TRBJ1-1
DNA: TGTGCCAGTCTCAGCCTGTCTGGGAACACTGAAGCTTTCTTT
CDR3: CASLSLSGNTEAFF

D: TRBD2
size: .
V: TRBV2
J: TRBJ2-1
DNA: TGTGCCAGCAGGGGACTAGCCGCCGTAGGGCAGTTCTTC
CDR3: CASRGLAAVGQFF

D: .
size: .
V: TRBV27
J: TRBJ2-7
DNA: TGTGCCAGCAGTTTTTCCAGGGCTTCCTCCTACGAGCAGTACTTC
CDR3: CASSFSRASSYEQYF

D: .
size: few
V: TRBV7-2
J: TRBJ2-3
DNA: TGTGCCAGCAGCTATGGTGGCCAGCTAGGCCTCACTGATACGCAGTATTTT
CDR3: CASSYGGQLGLTDTQYF

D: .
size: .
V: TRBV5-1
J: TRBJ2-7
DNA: TGCGCCAGCACCCCCGACGGTTCATCTGGGGAGCAGTACTTC
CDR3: CASTPDGSSGEQYF

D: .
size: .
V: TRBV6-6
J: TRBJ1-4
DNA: TGTGCCAGCAGTGGCCGAATGTATGAAAAACTGTTTTTT
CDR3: CASSGRMYEKLFF

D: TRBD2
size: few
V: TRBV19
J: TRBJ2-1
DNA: TGTGCCAGTAGTTTCACTAGCGGGGCTTACAATGAGCAGTTCTTC
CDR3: CASSFTSGAYNEQFF

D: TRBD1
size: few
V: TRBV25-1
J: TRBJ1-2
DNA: TGTGCCAGCAGTGAGGGGACAGGAGGAAGCTATGGCTACACCTTC
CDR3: CASSEGTGGSYGYTF

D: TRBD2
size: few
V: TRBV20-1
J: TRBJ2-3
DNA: TGCAGTGCTCCTAGCGGGTTAAGGGCCCCCACAGATACGCAGTATTTT
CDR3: CSAPSGLRAPTDTQYF

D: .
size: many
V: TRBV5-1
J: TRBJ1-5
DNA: TGTGCCAGCTCACTCGATGGCAATCAGCCCCAGCATTTT
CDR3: CASSLDGNQPQHF

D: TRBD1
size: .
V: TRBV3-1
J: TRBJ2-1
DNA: TGTGCCAGCAGCCCATGGACAGGGATCAACAATGAGCAGTTCTTC
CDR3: CASSPWTGINNEQFF

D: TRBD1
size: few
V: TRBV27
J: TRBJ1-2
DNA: TGTGCCAGCAGCGGGGACAGTCCTAACTATGGCTACACCTTC
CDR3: CASSGDSPNYGYTF

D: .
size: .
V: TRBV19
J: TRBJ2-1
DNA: TGTGCCAGTAGCCCGTACCGGTCAAGGGAACTCTCCTACAATGAGCAGTTCTTC
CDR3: CASSPYRSRELSYNEQFF